Below, 21 T cell receptor beta chains from the same sample are listed, as sequenced in a study of blood T cell repertoires in COVID-19. The protocol was immunoSEQ multiplex PCR, while the TCRdb copy is restricted to in-frame clones and leaves out a portion. The repertoire holds a few hundred thousand clones, about 86% seen once, with under 5% in the top ten. The sequenced sample was PBMCs or T cells enriched from blood (not recorded which). These receptors originate from a man aged 25 to 45 with acute COVID-19.

The chain has TRBV24-1 and TRBJ2-1; no clear D gene. The CDR3 loop spans 12 amino acids. The germline gives CDR1 KGHDR, CDR2 SFDVKD. Trimming cost V 4 bases and J 8 bases, with 8 bases left between them. The CDR3 spells CATSDPFYEQFF. The CDR3 DNA sequence: TGTGCCACCAGTGACCCCTTTTATGAGCAGTTCTTC.

The chain carries TRBV19 and TRBJ1-5; D is perhaps TRBD1 (5 bases). The CDR3 loop spans 15 amino acids. Germline V lookup: CDR1 LNHDA, CDR2 SQIVND (reference sequence). The ends were cut back, 1 base at V and 7 bases at J, with 14 bases in the middle. The chain's CDR3 is CASSIAQGGKQPQHF. The CDR3 DNA reads as TGTGCCAGTAGTATAGCCCAGGGAGGGAAGCAGCCCCAGCATTTT.

This chain joins TRBV4-3 and TRBJ2-1; 11 bases are shared with TRBD1. This CDR3 has 17 residues. CDR1 LGHNA and CDR2 YSLEER come from the germline V gene. J gave up 4 bases and V 2 bases, and 7 bases lay outside the gene matches. The CDR3 spells CASSQSGTGGNYNEQFF. The CDR3 DNA follows: TGCGCCAGCAGCCAATCCGGGACAGGGGGGAATTACAATGAGCAGTTCTTC.

V usage is TRBV5-4 and J usage is TRBJ1-2, with 10 bases lining up with TRBD1. Germline lookup yields CDR1 SGHNT and CDR2 YYREEE (reference sequence). CDR3 length: 16 amino acids. V was clipped by 4 bases and J by 8 bases; unmatched bases: 14. This chain's CDR3 is CASSPSLDRGHVGYTF. CDR3 sequence (DNA): TGTGCCAGCAGCCCCAGCCTTGACAGGGGGCATGTCGGCTACACCTTC.

This chain joins TRBV7-3 and TRBJ1-6; 7 bases are a match to TRBD1. This CDR3 is built from 14 residues. CDR1 SGHTA and CDR2 FQGTGA come from the germline V gene. V lost 5 bases, J lost 5 bases, and 3 bases stayed unmatched. The CDR3 loop is CASSPGTDNSPLHF. The CDR3 DNA reads as TGTGCCAGCAGCCCTGGGACAGATAATTCACCCCTCCACTTT.

V gene TRBV19 combines with J gene TRBJ2-3; the match to TRBD1 covers 8 bases. Germline V gene lookup returns CDR1 LNHDA and CDR2 SQIVND (reference sequence). The J segment lost 2 bases and the V segment lost 1 base, leaving 2 bases of the junction unmatched. This CDR3 is 15 amino acids long. In DNA form, the CDR3 reads TGTGCCAGTAGTATAGGGACAGGGCCCACAGATACGCAGTATTTT. This sequence encodes CASSIGTGPTDTQYF.

Comments on this clone: Germline is not matched at one junction end, which may reflect a read error. The CDR3 nucleotides read TGTGCTAGCAGCGGCTTCGGGACAGGGGGCCTGAACACCGGGGAGCTGTTTTTT. It translates to CASSGFGTGGLNTGELFF. V gene TRBV7-7 combines with J gene TRBJ2-2; 12 positions match TRBD1. The CDR3 runs to 18 residues. Germline CDR1 SSHAT, CDR2 FNYEAQ (reference sequence).

This clone was observed a handful of times. The CDR3 DNA follows: TGTGCCAGCAGCTTAGGACAGGGAGAAGAAAAACTGTTTTTT. Translated, it gives CASSLGQGEEKLFF. The rearrangement links TRBV7-9 to TRBJ1-4, with TRBD1 matching over 7 bases. Germline V CDR1 and CDR2: SEHNR, FQNEAQ (reference sequence). CDR3 length: 14 residues. J gave up 8 bases and V 1 base, and 4 bases lay outside the gene matches.

This chain joins TRBV6-5 and TRBJ2-1; a possible D gene is TRBD1 (5 bases). Trimming took off 6 bases at V and 5 bases at J, with 14 bases between the two ends. The germline V gene encodes CDR1 MNHEY and CDR2 SVGAGI. The CDR3 covers 14 residues. The CDR3 here is CASRQYTGDNEQFF. The CDR3 DNA follows: TGTGCCAGCAGACAATATACAGGAGACAATGAGCAGTTCTTC.

V gene TRBV2 combines with J gene TRBJ2-2; D remains ambiguous. Germline CDR1 SNHLY, CDR2 FYNNEI. V shed 6 bases and J shed 1 base, with 3 bases lying between them. The CDR3 contains 12 residues. In nucleotides, the CDR3 is TGTGCCAGCAGGAGGAACACCGGGGAGCTGTTTTTT. Amino acids: CASRRNTGELFF.

This chain joins TRBV29-1 and TRBJ2-1; D is possibly TRBD2 (6 bases). CDR1 and CDR2 (germline): SQVTM, ANQGSEA. With 7 bases removed from V and 6 bases from J, the gap between germline ends came to 19 bases. This CDR3 is built from 14 residues. The CDR3 sequence: CSAAEGARGNEQFF. Written as DNA, the CDR3 is TGCAGCGCCGCCGAAGGGGCGCGGGGCAATGAGCAGTTCTTC.

The genes are TRBV7-2 and TRBJ2-1, with D maybe TRBD2 (6 bases). Germline lookup yields CDR1 SGHTA and CDR2 FQGNSA. CDR3 size: 15 residues. V was trimmed by 5 bases and J by 4 bases, leaving 15 bases between them. The CDR3 DNA sequence: TGTGCCAGCAGCGCCGGACCTAGCGAATACAATGAGCAGTTCTTC. This encodes CASSAGPSEYNEQFF. The full variable domain, its missing parts supplied by reference TRBV7-2 and TRBJ2-1, is GAGVSQSPSNKVTEKGKDVELRCDPISGHTALYWYRQSLGQGLEFLIYFQGNSAPDKSGLPSDRFSAERTGGSVSTLTIQRTQQEDSAVYLCASSAGPSEYNEQFFGPGTRLTVL.

This clone was observed once. The chain uses TRBV18 and TRBJ1-2; no clear D gene. CDR1 and CDR2 (germline): KGHSH, LQKENI. This CDR3 contains 14 residues. Trimming took 0 bases from V and 1 from J, leaving 6 bases between them. The CDR3 nucleotides are TGTGCCAGCTCACCACCGGGCAGTAACTATGGCTACACCTTC. Its translation is CASSPPGSNYGYTF.

The J gene is TRBJ1-6, the V gene TRBV3-1 (or the pseudogene TRBV3-2), with D possibly matching TRBD1 (5 bases). Trimming stripped 9 bases from V and 10 bases from J, with 16 bases between. The CDR3 spans 13 residues. The germline V gene encodes CDR1 LGHDT and CDR2 YNNKEL (reference sequence). DNA for the CDR3: TGTGCCAGTACCCGGGGGGGGTTCTCACCCCTCCACTTT. It yields the protein CASTRGGFSPLHF.

The CDR3 sequence: CASSSQLQGYNSPLHF. CDR3 nucleotide sequence: TGTGCCAGCAGTTCCCAGCTACAGGGCTATAATTCACCCCTCCACTTT. V gene TRBV28 combines with J gene TRBJ1-6; tentatively, D is TRBD1 (6 bases). This CDR3 has 16 amino acids. V was clipped by 4 bases and J by 3 bases, with 13 bases between them. The V gene's germline CDR1 is MDHEN and CDR2 SYDVKM.

This clone was seen a few times. The genes are TRBV7-8 and TRBJ2-7; D is perhaps TRBD1 (6 bases). The CDR3 totals 13 residues. Germline CDR1 SGHVS, CDR2 FQNEAQ. V lost 2 bases, J lost 7 bases, and 12 bases lay in between. CDR3 residues: CASSLMVDREQYV. For the CDR3, the DNA is TGTGCCAGCAGCTTAATGGTCGACAGGGAGCAGTACGTC.

This chain joins TRBV16 and TRBJ1-1; 8 bases match TRBD1. Per the germline V gene, CDR1 is KGHSY and CDR2 is FQNENV. Trimming took 4 bases from V and 1 from J; bases not matched to a gene: 2. The CDR3 totals 14 residues. The CDR3 bases are TGTGCCAGCAGCCCCGGACAGGGGAACACTGAAGCTTTCTTT. Protein: CASSPGQGNTEAFF.

This clone was seen more than once but under ten times. The chain links TRBV21-1 to TRBJ2-7; TRBD1, the D gene given by the table, was not confirmed from the DNA. TRBV21-1 is designated a pseudogene. The CDR3 is made up of 17 amino acids. The CDR3 DNA sequence: TGTGCCAGCAGCAAAGGGGACAGACCTCACCTACACTACGAGCAGTACGTC. It specifies CASSKGDRPHLHYEQYV.

This clone was found once. V usage is TRBV18 and J usage is TRBJ1-5; D not resolved. The CDR3 totals 14 residues. Germline loops: CDR1 KGHSH, CDR2 LQKENI. V gave up 3 bases and J gave up 1 base, with 7 bases separating them. The CDR3: CASSPLISNQPQHF. In DNA, the CDR3 is TGTGCCAGCTCACCGTTAATCAGCAATCAGCCCCAGCATTTT.

The rearrangement links TRBV5-4 to TRBJ1-6; D may be TRBD1 (6 bases). Trimming removed 0 bases from V and 7 bases from J, with 14 bases in between. The CDR3 contains 16 residues. Germline V gene lookup returns CDR1 SGHNT and CDR2 YYREEE (reference sequence). CDR3: CASSLAGLGTNSPLHF. In DNA, the CDR3 is TGTGCCAGCAGCTTGGCAGGGTTGGGGACAAATTCACCCCTCCACTTT.

The rearrangement joins TRBV2 to TRBJ2-7; 8 bases line up with TRBD2. Germline V gene sequence: CDR1 SNHLY, CDR2 FYNNEI. CDR3 length: 13 residues. Trimming removed 7 bases from V and 3 bases from J; junction bases left unmatched: 5. The CDR3 loop reads CASTVAGGYEQYV. In DNA, the CDR3 is TGTGCCAGCACCGTGGCGGGGGGCTACGAGCAGTACGTC.